This T cell receptor beta chain was found in a study of blood T cells in healthy people across ages. V gave up 2 bases and J gave up 11 bases; unmatched junction bases: 12. This CDR3 region has 14 residues. Germline values: CDR1 DFQATT, CDR2 SNEGSKA (reference sequence). Regarding this clonotype: Its antigen is not known.

General study findings and limits: Samples with more naive T cells showed higher observed beta diversity.

Next came a second PCR, run for roughly 6 to 11 cycles, which used a sample-barcoded 5' primer along with a J-beta primer mix. Any given sample supplied a minimum of 2.5 million CDR3-containing paired-end reads. TCRdb reprocessed the 5' RACE reads via MiXCR and lists one record per CDR3 protein. The table lists about 810,000 distinct CDR3 sequences, about 34% of them singletons. The sample comprised blood. The chain couples TRBV20-1 to TRBJ2-5; the match to TRBD1 covers 9 bases. This receptor was identified in a young man in good health. The CDR3 region is CSARQTGGYDEQYF. The CDR3 nucleotides are TGCAGTGCTAGACAGACAGGGGGGTACGATGAGCAGTACTTC.